What follows are 5 T cell receptor beta chains derived from one specimen sequenced in a study of T cell changes during pregnancy in multiple sclerosis. Sequencing used immunoSEQ multiplex PCR; TCRdb keeps in-frame clones, though not all of them. The data contain 30,000 to 35,000 clones, roughly 89% of them singletons. Sequenced here: CD8+ T cells from peripheral blood mononuclear cells, sampled in the third trimester of pregnancy. The receptors shown here come from a female donor with multiple sclerosis, enrolled in a pregnancy study.

The chain combines TRBV28 with TRBJ1-1, with D possibly TRBD1 on 6 matching bases. Trimming removed 4 bases at V and 1 base at J, with 7 bases between. CDR1 is MDHEN and CDR2 is SYDVKM in the germline V gene. The CDR3 loop spans 13 amino acids. The CDR3 DNA reads TGTGCCAGCAGTTGGACAGAGAACACTGAAGCTTTCTTT. This gives the protein CASSWTENTEAFF.

The rearrangement links TRBV29-1 to TRBJ2-5, with TRBD1 identical over 8 bases. The CDR3 runs to 14 residues. Germline V lookup: CDR1 SQVTM, CDR2 ANQGSEA. Trimming removed 2 bases from V and 4 bases from J; junction bases left unmatched: 6. The DNA for the CDR3 is TGCAGCGTTGAATTGGACAGGGTCGGAGAGACCCAGTACTTC. This gives the protein CSVELDRVGETQYF. Supplemented by reference TRBV29-1 and TRBJ2-5, the full variable domain reads SAVISQKPSRDICQRGTSLTIQCQVDSQVTMMFWYRQQPGQSLTLIATANQGSEATYESGFVIDKFPISRPNLTFSTLTVSNMSPEDSSIYLCSVELDRVGETQYFGPGTRLLVL.

V gene TRBV7-6 combines with J gene TRBJ2-7; D remains ambiguous. Trimming left V 3 bases short and J 6 bases short, with 15 bases between. Germline assignment: CDR1 SGHVS and CDR2 FNYEAQ. This CDR3 is built from 14 residues. The CDR3: CASSFGPQEVEQYF. CDR3 bases: TGTGCCAGCAGCTTTGGCCCGCAAGAGGTCGAGCAGTACTTC.

The chain employs TRBV27 and TRBJ2-3; 11 positions agree with TRBD2. The CDR3 is 16 amino acids. The V gene end was trimmed by 4 bases and the J gene end by 4 bases; junction bases not matched to a gene: 7. CDR1 MNHEY and CDR2 SMNVEV come from the germline V gene (reference sequence). The CDR3 nucleotides read TGTGCCAGCAGTTCCCATAGCGGGGGGGCTTCAGATACGCAGTATTTT. Translated: CASSSHSGGASDTQYF.

This chain uses TRBV7-3 with TRBJ2-1; TRBD2 agrees at 11 bases. The CDR3 is made up of 16 amino acids. After removal of 4 bases from V and 4 bases from J, the junction contained 6 bases not matched to a gene. The germline V gene has CDR1 SGHTA and CDR2 FQGTGA. The CDR3 sequence is CASSSTLAGGYNEQFF. DNA for the CDR3: TGTGCCAGCAGCTCAACTCTAGCGGGGGGATACAATGAGCAGTTCTTC.